A selection of T cell receptor beta chains follows, all from one sample in a study of OX40 agonist ivuxolimab in advanced cancers. The method was immunoSEQ multiplex PCR; TCRdb's version includes in-frame clones alone and lacks a portion of them. Of over 95,000 clones listed, around nine tenths are singletons. The material sequenced was CD4+ or CD8+ T cells sorted from blood, taken in a trial of the OX40 agonist ivuxolimab. Receptors originate from an adult with an advanced solid tumor such as melanoma, head and neck, liver or kidney cancer. Both conserved end residues are part of each CDR3. Each record gives: D gene, V gene, J gene, clone size, CDR3 DNA, CDR3 protein. The D gene is left open where the match is weak. Clone size appears in some rows only: once, few, many, or a class for an expanded clone.

D gene: TRBD2
V gene: TRBV7-2
J gene: TRBJ2-3
clone size: .
CDR3 DNA: TGTGCCAGCAGCGTCCTAGCGGGATTCGCAGATACGCAGTATTTT
CDR3 protein: CASSVLAGFADTQYF

D gene: .
V gene: TRBV7-2
J gene: TRBJ2-5
clone size: .
CDR3 DNA: TGTGCCAGCAGCTTATCCGGGGCGGTGGTAGAGACCCAGTACTTC
CDR3 protein: CASSLSGAVVETQYF

D gene: .
V gene: TRBV19
J gene: TRBJ1-2
clone size: .
CDR3 DNA: TGTGCCAGTAGTCGGGCAGCTAACTATGGCTACACCTTC
CDR3 protein: CASSRAANYGYTF

D gene: TRBD1
V gene: TRBV30
J gene: TRBJ2-7
clone size: .
CDR3 DNA: TGTGCCTGGAGTGTATGGGGCAGGGGGAACTCCTACGAGCAGTACTTC
CDR3 protein: CAWSVWGRGNSYEQYF

D gene: .
V gene: TRBV5-4
J gene: TRBJ2-3
clone size: .
CDR3 DNA: TGTGCCGGAGGGAGTGGTGGCACAGATACGCAGTATTTT
CDR3 protein: CAGGSGGTDTQYF

D gene: TRBD2
V gene: TRBV19
J gene: TRBJ2-1
clone size: .
CDR3 DNA: TGTGCCAGTATCTCCGGGACTAGGGTCAATGAGCAGTTCTTC
CDR3 protein: CASISGTRVNEQFF

D gene: .
V gene: TRBV5-4
J gene: TRBJ2-7
clone size: .
CDR3 DNA: TGTGCCAGCAGCTTGGATCCAGGGGTCTACGAGCAGTACTTC
CDR3 protein: CASSLDPGVYEQYF

D gene: TRBD1
V gene: TRBV18
J gene: TRBJ2-5
clone size: .
CDR3 DNA: TGTGCCAGCTCATCAAACGGACAGGCAACGGGAGAGACCCAGTACTTC
CDR3 protein: CASSSNGQATGETQYF

D gene: .
V gene: TRBV5-6
J gene: TRBJ1-1
clone size: once
CDR3 DNA: TGTGCCAGCAGCTTGGCGGGTAGGGGTGGCACTGAAGCTTTCTTT
CDR3 protein: CASSLAGRGGTEAFF

D gene: .
V gene: TRBV9
J gene: TRBJ2-7
clone size: .
CDR3 DNA: TGTGCCAGCAGCGTAGAACCTACCTCCTACGAGCAGTACTTC
CDR3 protein: CASSVEPTSYEQYF

D gene: .
V gene: TRBV5-6
J gene: TRBJ2-3
clone size: .
CDR3 DNA: TGTGCCAGCAGCTTACACCACGGAGCGGTCACAGATACGCAGTATTTT
CDR3 protein: CASSLHHGAVTDTQYF

D gene: TRBD1
V gene: TRBV28
J gene: TRBJ2-7
clone size: .
CDR3 DNA: TGTGCCAGCAGCTGGGACAGGGTGCGCAACTACGAGCAGTACTTC
CDR3 protein: CASSWDRVRNYEQYF

D gene: .
V gene: TRBV5-1
J gene: TRBJ1-4
clone size: .
CDR3 DNA: TGCGCCAGCAGCTTGTCGTCGGGGAGTGGTGAAAAACTGTTTTTT
CDR3 protein: CASSLSSGSGEKLFF

D gene: .
V gene: TRBV18
J gene: TRBJ2-7
clone size: .
CDR3 DNA: TGTGCCAGCTCACCCGCGGCAGGTCATTGGGACGAGCAGTACTTC
CDR3 protein: CASSPAAGHWDEQYF

D gene: TRBD1
V gene: TRBV7-2
J gene: TRBJ1-3
clone size: .
CDR3 DNA: TGTGCCAGCAGCTTAGACAGGACAGGGCCCGGAAACACCATATATTTT
CDR3 protein: CASSLDRTGPGNTIYF

D gene: .
V gene: TRBV5-1
J gene: TRBJ2-2
clone size: .
CDR3 DNA: TGCGCCAGCAGCTTCAGGACTCCCCCCGGGGAGCTGTTTTTT
CDR3 protein: CASSFRTPPGELFF

D gene: TRBD2
V gene: TRBV6-6
J gene: TRBJ2-7
clone size: .
CDR3 DNA: TGTGCCAGCAGTATTTTAGCGGGAGGAGAGCAGTACTTC
CDR3 protein: CASSILAGGEQYF

D gene: TRBD2
V gene: TRBV7-3
J gene: TRBJ2-3
clone size: .
CDR3 DNA: TGTGCCAGCAGCTTGTTGGGAGGGTCAGATACGCAGTATTTT
CDR3 protein: CASSLLGGSDTQYF

D gene: TRBD1
V gene: TRBV18
J gene: TRBJ2-7
clone size: .
CDR3 DNA: TGTGCCAGCTCATCCAAAAGACAGGGTCTCGACGAGCAGTACTTC
CDR3 protein: CASSSKRQGLDEQYF

D gene: TRBD2
V gene: TRBV7-2
J gene: TRBJ2-7
clone size: .
CDR3 DNA: TGTGCCAGCAGCTTCCAGACTAGCGGTTCCTACGAGCAGTACTTC
CDR3 protein: CASSFQTSGSYEQYF

D gene: .
V gene: TRBV14
J gene: TRBJ1-1
clone size: .
CDR3 DNA: TGTGCCAGCAGCCAAGTCCCGAAAAACACTGAAGCTTTCTTT
CDR3 protein: CASSQVPKNTEAFF

D gene: TRBD2
V gene: TRBV7-2
J gene: TRBJ2-3
clone size: few
CDR3 DNA: TGTGCCAGCAGCCGGCTAGCGGTGTCCACAGATACGCAGTATTTT
CDR3 protein: CASSRLAVSTDTQYF

D gene: .
V gene: TRBV27
J gene: TRBJ1-2
clone size: .
CDR3 DNA: TGTGCCAGCAGTTACTCAGGGATCTGGACCTTC
CDR3 protein: CASSYSGIWTF

D gene: TRBD1
V gene: TRBV7-2
J gene: TRBJ2-7
clone size: .
CDR3 DNA: TGTGCCAGCAGCTTAGGCCTCGGGACAGCTGGATACGAGCAGTACTTC
CDR3 protein: CASSLGLGTAGYEQYF

D gene: .
V gene: TRBV6-5
J gene: TRBJ1-4
clone size: .
CDR3 DNA: TGTGCCAGCAGTTACGCTGAAAAACTGTTTTTT
CDR3 protein: CASSYAEKLFF

D gene: TRBD2
V gene: TRBV5-1
J gene: TRBJ2-3
clone size: few
CDR3 DNA: TGCGCCAGCAGCTTGGGATCCCTCCCTAGCGGGAAAGATACGCAGTATTTT
CDR3 protein: CASSLGSLPSGKDTQYF

D gene: .
V gene: TRBV6-6
J gene: TRBJ1-1
clone size: .
CDR3 DNA: TGTGCCAGCAGTTACTCGGGCCCCCTGGGGACTGAAGCTTTCTTT
CDR3 protein: CASSYSGPLGTEAFF

D gene: TRBD2
V gene: TRBV15
J gene: TRBJ2-1
clone size: .
CDR3 DNA: TGTGCCACCAGCTCAATTAGCGGGAGATACAATGAGCAGTTCTTC
CDR3 protein: CATSSISGRYNEQFF

D gene: .
V gene: TRBV5-1
J gene: TRBJ2-1
clone size: .
CDR3 DNA: TGCGCCAGCAGCAGCTTGAGGGAGGGGGCTTACAATGAGCAGTTCTTC
CDR3 protein: CASSSLREGAYNEQFF

D gene: TRBD1
V gene: TRBV7-9
J gene: TRBJ2-1
clone size: .
CDR3 DNA: TGTGCCAGCAGCTTAGTTACAGGGGTGGAGGAGCAGTTCTTC
CDR3 protein: CASSLVTGVEEQFF

D gene: .
V gene: TRBV27
J gene: TRBJ2-5
clone size: .
CDR3 DNA: TGTGCCAGCAGTCCCGACTCGGGGACCCAGTACTTC
CDR3 protein: CASSPDSGTQYF

D gene: TRBD2
V gene: TRBV5-1
J gene: TRBJ2-7
clone size: .
CDR3 DNA: TGCGCCAGCAGCGTGGGACTAGCGGGATCCTACGAGCAGTACTTC
CDR3 protein: CASSVGLAGSYEQYF

D gene: .
V gene: TRBV2
J gene: TRBJ2-5
clone size: .
CDR3 DNA: TGTGCCAGCAGCCGGGACCTTGGCGAGACCCAGTACTTC
CDR3 protein: CASSRDLGETQYF

D gene: TRBD2
V gene: TRBV7-9
J gene: TRBJ2-2
clone size: .
CDR3 DNA: TGTGCCAGCAGCTTAACCTCAACTAGCGGGAGTGGCACCGGGGAGCTGTTTTTT
CDR3 protein: CASSLTSTSGSGTGELFF

D gene: .
V gene: TRBV29-1
J gene: TRBJ2-7
clone size: .
CDR3 DNA: TGCAGCGTTGAGGCGGCCGGCAGCCCCTACGAGCAGTACTTC
CDR3 protein: CSVEAAGSPYEQYF

D gene: .
V gene: TRBV5-4
J gene: TRBJ2-7
clone size: .
CDR3 DNA: TGTGCCAGCAGCTTGACAGCCTCCTACGAGCAGTACTTC
CDR3 protein: CASSLTASYEQYF

D gene: .
V gene: TRBV5-8
J gene: TRBJ2-2
clone size: few
CDR3 DNA: TGTGCCAGCACCGCAGGGGCTCCCCTAAAAGGGGGGGAGCTGTTTTTT
CDR3 protein: CASTAGAPLKGGELFF

D gene: .
V gene: TRBV4-1
J gene: TRBJ1-6
clone size: .
CDR3 DNA: TGCGCCAGCAGCCAAGCAGACGATTTCCACTTT
CDR3 protein: CASSQADDFHF

D gene: .
V gene: TRBV5-1
J gene: TRBJ2-5
clone size: .
CDR3 DNA: TGCGCCAGCAGCTTCGGACGTGTAGAGACCCAGTACTTC
CDR3 protein: CASSFGRVETQYF

D gene: TRBD2
V gene: TRBV10-3
J gene: TRBJ2-7
clone size: once
CDR3 DNA: TGTGCCATCAGCCCTAGCGGAGGAGCCTACGAGCAGTACTTC
CDR3 protein: CAISPSGGAYEQYF

D gene: .
V gene: TRBV6-6
J gene: TRBJ2-1
clone size: .
CDR3 DNA: TGTGCCAGCAGGGGGGACCGGGGAGGATCGTACAATGAGCAGTTCTTC
CDR3 protein: CASRGDRGGSYNEQFF